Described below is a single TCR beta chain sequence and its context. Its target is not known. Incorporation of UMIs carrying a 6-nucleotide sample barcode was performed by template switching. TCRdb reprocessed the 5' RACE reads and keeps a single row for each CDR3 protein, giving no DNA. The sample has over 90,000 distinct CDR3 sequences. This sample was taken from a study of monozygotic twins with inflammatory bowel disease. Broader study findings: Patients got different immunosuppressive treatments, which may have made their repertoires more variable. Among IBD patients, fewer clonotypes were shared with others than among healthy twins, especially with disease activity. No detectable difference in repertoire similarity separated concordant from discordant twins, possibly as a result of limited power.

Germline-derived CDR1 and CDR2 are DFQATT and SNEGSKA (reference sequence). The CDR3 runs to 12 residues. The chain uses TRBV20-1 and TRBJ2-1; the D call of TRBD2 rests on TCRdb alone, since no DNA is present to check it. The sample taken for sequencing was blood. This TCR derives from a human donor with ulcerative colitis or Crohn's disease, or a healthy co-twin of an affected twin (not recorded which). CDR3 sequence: CSAIGLAEIQFF.